Below, 4 T cell receptor beta chains from the same sample are listed, as sequenced in a study of post-analysis software for immune sequencing data (dated by TCRdb to 2014 to 2015). Summary of the overall study and its limitations: Patients showed significantly higher frequencies than controls for a handful of TRBV segments, among them TRBV5-6, TRBV5-1 and TRBV20-1.

The library was built by means of PCR. This sample was sequenced with an Illumina HiSeq 2500. To reduce PCR and sequencing biases, unique molecular identifiers were built into the TCR beta cDNA libraries. The public sequencing data were trimmed at Q25 with fastp and processed into clonotypes with MiXCR by TCRdb, which kept only in-frame beta chains. Duplicate CDR3 protein sequences are folded into a single record with the most common DNA and genes. In all, the sample holds hundreds of thousands of distinct CDR3 sequences, and about 44% of those were seen once. The top ten constitute 1.7% of the sample. These TCRs' antigens remain unknown. Specimen: blood. These receptors were taken from a girl between 10 and 17 years old with multiple sclerosis.

J is TRBJ2-1 and V is TRBV30, with 8 bases identical to TRBD1. V lost 4 bases and J lost 5; bases outside the gene matches: 13. Per germline, CDR1 GTSNPN and CDR2 SVGIG (reference sequence). This CDR3 comprises 16 residues. The CDR3 sequence is CAWTKPRDRRNNEQFF. The CDR3 nucleotides are TGTGCCTGGACGAAACCCAGGGACAGGCGGAACAATGAGCAGTTCTTC.

The chain carries TRBV20-1 and TRBJ1-5, with TRBD1 identical over 8 bases. Germline lookup yields CDR1 DFQATT and CDR2 SNEGSKA (reference sequence). The CDR3 totals 13 residues. Losses at the gene ends were 6 bases for V and 3 bases for J; bases not matched to a gene: 4. CDR3 nucleotide sequence: TGCAGTGCCCGACAGGGGAACAATCAGCCCCAGCATTTT. It encodes CSARQGNNQPQHF.

This clonotype has just a few counts. This sequence joins TRBV20-1 and TRBJ2-7; D might be TRBD1 (6 bases). This CDR3 contains 14 residues. CDR1 is DFQATT, CDR2 SNEGSKA, per germline (reference sequence). V gave up 5 bases and J gave up 1 base, with 15 bases separating them. The DNA for the CDR3 is TGCAGTGCTGAACGAACACAGGGATCCTACGAGCAGTACTTC. It specifies CSAERTQGSYEQYF.

The chain joins TRBV10-3 to TRBJ2-3; TRBD2 aligns across 11 bases. The germline V gene encodes CDR1 ENHRY and CDR2 SYGVKD. The J segment lost 3 bases and the V segment lost 7 bases, leaving 9 bases of the junction unmatched. This CDR3 region has 16 residues. Here the CDR3 DNA reads TGTGCCATCAAAATACTAGCGGGAGATGGGACAGATACGCAGTATTTT. Residues: CAIKILAGDGTDTQYF.